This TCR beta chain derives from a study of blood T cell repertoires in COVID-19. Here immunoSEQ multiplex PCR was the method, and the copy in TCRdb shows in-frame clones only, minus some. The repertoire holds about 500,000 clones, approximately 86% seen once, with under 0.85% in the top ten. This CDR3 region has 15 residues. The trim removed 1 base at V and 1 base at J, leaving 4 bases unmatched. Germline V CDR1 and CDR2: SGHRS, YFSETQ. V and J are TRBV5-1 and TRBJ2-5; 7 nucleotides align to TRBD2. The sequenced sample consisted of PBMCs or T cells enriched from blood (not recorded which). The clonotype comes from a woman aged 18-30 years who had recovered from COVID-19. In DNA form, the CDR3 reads TGCGCCAGCAGCTTGTTGGGAGGGTTCCAAGAGACCCAGTACTTC. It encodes CASSLLGGFQETQYF.